Listed here is a single T cell receptor (beta chain). Its antigen remains unknown. This sample also contains other DNA sequences that code for the same CDR3. The CDR3 runs 12 residues. Germline V lookup: CDR1 LNHDA, CDR2 SQIVND (reference sequence). Trimming pared 1 base from V and 4 bases from J, leaving 4 bases between. Amplification used 60 Vbeta primers and 13 Jbeta primers. Using immunoSEQ multiplex PCR, the repertoire was profiled, and TCRdb retains in-frame clones only, with some absent. The sample records more than 150,000 clones, 75% to 80% being singletons. This sample is part of a study of cytomegalovirus exposure and HLA in healthy donors. Broader study findings: Presence/absence analyses treated sequencing depth as roughly uniform across donors.

The sequencing input was PBMCs. The genes are TRBV19 and TRBJ1-1, with no clear D. This TCR was recovered from a woman under 40 in good health and CMV-seropositive. CDR3 nucleotide sequence: TGTGCCAGTAGTATAGGGGCCACTGAAGCTTTCTTT. Amino acids: CASSIGATEAFF.